Below are 29 T cell receptor beta chains sequenced from a single sample in a study of OX40 agonist ivuxolimab in advanced cancers. Libraries were prepared by immunoSEQ multiplex PCR; TCRdb keeps only in-frame clonotypes and omits some of them. This table holds 40,000 or so clones, approximately 90% found once. The material was CD4+ or CD8+ T cells sorted from blood, obtained in a trial of the OX40 agonist ivuxolimab. The source of these receptors is an adult with an advanced solid tumor such as melanoma, head and neck, liver or kidney cancer.

The chain recombines TRBV28 with TRBJ1-1; 8 bases align to TRBD1. This CDR3 has 15 amino acids. V lost 5 bases and J lost 5; bases outside the gene matches: 10. CDR1 is MDHEN and CDR2 is SYDVKM in the germline V gene. CDR3 loop: CASSPPDRGKTEAFF. The CDR3, as DNA: TGTGCCAGCAGTCCCCCAGACAGGGGAAAGACTGAAGCTTTCTTT.

This rearrangement joins TRBV4-1 to TRBJ1-3, with D possibly being TRBD1 (6 bases). CDR1 is MGHRA and CDR2 is YSYEKL in the germline V gene. The CDR3 runs 16 residues. V lost 5 bases and J lost 0, with 14 bases in between. CDR3 in DNA: TGCGCCAGCAGCTCGGGGACACAACACTCTGGAAACACCATATATTTT. Translated: CASSSGTQHSGNTIYF.

V gene TRBV7-2 combines with J gene TRBJ2-7; D is uncertain. V lost 2 bases and J 6 bases, leaving 14 bases between the germline ends. This CDR3 spans 14 amino acids. The germline V gene has CDR1 SGHTA and CDR2 FQGNSA. The CDR3 nucleotides read TGTGCCAGCAGCTTAAGTCTGGTGGCAGGCGAGCAGTACTTC. Translated: CASSLSLVAGEQYF.

V is TRBV5-1 and J is TRBJ2-5; maybe TRBD1 (6 bases). Matching the DNA end better, TRBJ2-7 makes the J call doubtful. Germline V gene lookup returns CDR1 SGHRS and CDR2 YFSETQ. This CDR3 has 17 residues. The CDR3 nucleotides read TGCGCCAGCAGCTTGGGCTCTTGGGGGACAAACTCCTACGAGCAGTACTTC. Its protein is CASSLGSWGTNSYEQYF.

The chain links TRBV7-9 to TRBJ1-2; the D gene is possibly TRBD1 (5 bases). Looked up from germline, CDR1 is SEHNR and CDR2 is FQNEAQ (reference sequence). V shed 0 bases and J shed 2 bases, with 7 bases lying between them. This CDR3 region has 14 residues. The CDR3 region has the DNA TGTGCCAGCAGCTTAGCAGGGACCAACTATGGCTACACCTTC. Translation gives CASSLAGTNYGYTF.

The chain combines TRBV7-2 with TRBJ1-1; D is unresolved. V lost 3 bases and J 1 base, leaving 9 bases between the germline ends. CDR1 SGHTA and CDR2 FQGNSA come from the germline V gene. The CDR3 contains 14 residues. CDR3 bases: TGTGCCAGCAGCTTTGGTAACGGGAACACTGAAGCTTTCTTT. Translated, it gives CASSFGNGNTEAFF.

Worth noting for this clone: One junction end does not reproduce the germline sequence, and a read error may be involved. V usage is TRBV7-6 and J usage is TRBJ2-3; D is undetermined. Germline V gives CDR1 SGHVS, CDR2 FNYEAQ. The CDR3 is 16 residues long. CDR3 sequence (DNA): TGTGCCACCAGCCGTGGTCCCGAAAGAAGCACAGATACGCAGTATTTT. Its protein product is CATSRGPERSTDTQYF.

The J gene is TRBJ1-3, the V gene TRBV10-3, with a tentative D call TRBD1 (6 bases). V was clipped by 7 bases and J by 0 bases, with 16 bases between them. Per germline, CDR1 ENHRY and CDR2 SYGVKD. CDR3 size: 16 residues. The CDR3 here is CAITQRGGSSGNTIYF. The CDR3 DNA sequence: TGTGCCATCACTCAAAGGGGGGGGAGCTCTGGAAACACCATATATTTT.

V gene TRBV4-3 combines with J gene TRBJ2-5, with D possibly being TRBD2 (6 bases). CDR1 and CDR2 from the germline V gene are LGHNA and YSLEER. V gave up 0 bases and J gave up 11 bases, with 16 bases separating them. CDR3 length: 14 amino acids. The CDR3 loop reads CASSQDWAGREQYF. The CDR3 nucleotides are TGCGCCAGCAGCCAAGATTGGGCGGGGCGAGAGCAGTACTTC.

The rearrangement links TRBV6-6 to TRBJ2-3; the D gene could be TRBD1 or TRBD2 (5 bases each). This CDR3 has 14 residues. Germline loops: CDR1 MNHNY, CDR2 SVGAGI (reference sequence). The V end was cut by 5 bases, the J end by 5 bases, with 14 bases between. The CDR3 spells CASSISGGLDTQYF. The CDR3 DNA sequence: TGTGCCAGCAGTATTAGTGGGGGTCTAGATACGCAGTATTTT.

In this sample, this clone turned up once. The chain has TRBV2 and TRBJ2-2, with D uncertain. The CDR3 extends over 15 amino acids. The germline V gene encodes CDR1 SNHLY and CDR2 FYNNEI. Trimming stripped 4 bases from V and 4 bases from J, with 13 bases between. This CDR3 reads CASSVDTPGTGELFF. In DNA form, the CDR3 reads TGTGCCAGCAGTGTAGACACCCCAGGCACCGGGGAGCTGTTTTTT.

The chain has TRBV10-2 and TRBJ1-1; unclear D gene. CDR1 is WSHSY and CDR2 is SAAADI in the germline V gene. Trimming took off 6 bases at V and 7 bases at J, with 9 bases between the two ends. The CDR3 consists of 11 residues. The CDR3 DNA reads as TGCGCCAGCAGGCGCGGGAATGAAGCTTTCTTT. Encoded protein: CASRRGNEAFF.

The V gene is TRBV10-2, the J gene TRBJ2-5, with 9 bases identical to TRBD1. CDR1 WSHSY and CDR2 SAAADI come from the germline V gene. The CDR3 is 15 amino acids. The ends lost 6 bases at V and 2 bases at J; junction bases unmatched: 7. Written as DNA, the CDR3 is TGCGCCAGCAGAGAAACGACAGGGGGTCAAGAGACCCAGTACTTC. It encodes CASRETTGGQETQYF.

In nucleotides, the CDR3 is TGTGCCAGCAGTAACCGGGGGGGCACTGAAGCTTTCTTT. As protein: CASSNRGGTEAFF. The chain employs TRBV6-6 and TRBJ1-1; the D gene is possibly TRBD1 (5 bases). The CDR3 totals 13 residues. CDR1 is MNHNY and CDR2 is SVGAGI in the germline V gene (reference sequence). Trimming removed 5 bases at V and 4 bases at J, with 11 bases between.

This chain connects TRBV5-1 to TRBJ2-3; D unresolved. The length of the CDR3 is 12 residues. Germline V lookup: CDR1 SGHRS, CDR2 YFSETQ. V was trimmed by 4 bases and J by 6 bases, leaving 9 bases between them. For the CDR3, the DNA is TGCGCCAGCAGCATCTCCTTGGATACGCAGTATTTT. Amino acid sequence: CASSISLDTQYF.

The rearrangement joins TRBV7-2 to TRBJ1-2, with D maybe TRBD1 (5 bases). The CDR3 totals 13 residues. The germline V gene has CDR1 SGHTA and CDR2 FQGNSA. Trimming removed 5 bases from V and 4 bases from J, with 11 bases in between. The CDR3 nucleotides are TGTGCCAGCAGCCTACAGGAGTTCTATGGCTACACCTTC. Protein: CASSLQEFYGYTF.

The chain recombines TRBV5-1 with TRBJ1-2; 8 nucleotides match TRBD1. CDR1 and CDR2 (germline): SGHRS, YFSETQ. The CDR3 runs 17 residues. The V gene end was trimmed by 4 bases and the J gene end by 7 bases; junction bases not matched to a gene: 18. The CDR3 DNA is TGCGCCAGCAGCCCGGGGGGACAGGCCGCCCTTTGGGGTGGCTACACCTTC. Its translation: CASSPGGQAALWGGYTF.

The chain links TRBV4-3 to TRBJ2-3; D uncertain. Germline assignment: CDR1 LGHNA and CDR2 YSLEER. V lost 0 bases and J 8 bases, leaving 12 bases between the germline ends. The CDR3 totals 14 residues. This CDR3 reads CASSQEGRSATQYF. The CDR3 DNA is TGCGCCAGCAGCCAAGAAGGTCGGTCGGCTACGCAGTATTTT.

The chain joins TRBV29-1 to TRBJ2-7; 8 bases are a match to TRBD1. CDR1 SQVTM and CDR2 ANQGSEA come from the germline V gene. The ends lost 6 bases at V and 5 bases at J; junction bases unmatched: 9. The CDR3 loop spans 13 amino acids. The CDR3 is CSVERQGLDEQYF. The CDR3 DNA sequence: TGCAGCGTCGAAAGACAGGGGCTTGACGAGCAGTACTTC.

The J gene is TRBJ2-3, the V gene TRBV7-2; D remains ambiguous. The CDR3 sequence is 14 residues long. CDR1 SGHTA and CDR2 FQGNSA come from the germline V gene. The germline V and J ends were trimmed by 5 bases and 4 bases, with 13 bases remaining between them. The CDR3 DNA follows: TGTGCCAGCAGCCCCTCGAGGAAGGCAGATACGCAGTATTTT. This gives the protein CASSPSRKADTQYF.

The chain is built from TRBV21-1 and TRBJ1-4; no check of the table's D call, TRBD1, against the DNA was made. TRBV21-1 is termed a pseudogene. This CDR3 comprises 16 residues. Here the CDR3 DNA reads TGTGCCAGCATCGACGAAACAGGGGGCGGGAATGAAAAACTGTTTTTT. This translates into CASIDETGGGNEKLFF.

J is TRBJ1-5 and V is TRBV7-2; D remains unclear. The V end lost 5 bases, the J end lost 6 bases, and 11 bases lay between the germline ends. This CDR3 has 13 amino acids. Germline V gene lookup returns CDR1 SGHTA and CDR2 FQGNSA. For the CDR3, the DNA is TGTGCCAGCAGCCTACAGACTTCTCAGCCCCAGCATTTT. It is translated as CASSLQTSQPQHF.

This clone has only one observation. V and J are TRBV2 and TRBJ1-5, with 9 bases aligning to TRBD1. The CDR3 covers 17 residues. Trimming cost V 4 bases and J 1 base; bases outside gene matches: 8. Germline V gene lookup returns CDR1 SNHLY and CDR2 FYNNEI. CDR3 sequence (DNA): TGTGCCAGCAGTGGACCGGGACAGGGATGGAGCAATCAGCCCCAGCATTTT. This encodes CASSGPGQGWSNQPQHF.

The chain employs TRBV2 and TRBJ2-7, with D uncertain. CDR1 is SNHLY, CDR2 FYNNEI, per germline. The CDR3 length is 12 residues. Trimming took 7 bases from V and 3 from J, leaving 10 bases between them. The CDR3 region is CASKFGVYEQYF. CDR3 nucleotides: TGTGCCAGCAAGTTTGGCGTCTACGAGCAGTACTTC. Full variable domain (missing parts from reference TRBV2 and TRBJ2-7): EPEVTQTPSHQVTQMGQEVILRCVPISNHLYFYWYRQILGQKVEFLVSFYNNEISEKSEIFDDQFSVERPDGSNFTLKIRSTKLEDSAMYFCASKFGVYEQYFGPGTRLTVT.

This rearrangement joins TRBV6-6 to TRBJ2-7, with D perhaps TRBD1 or TRBD2 (5 bases each). Germline assignment: CDR1 MNHNY and CDR2 SVGAGI (reference sequence). Trimming took off 7 bases at V and 3 bases at J, with 16 bases between the two ends. This CDR3 comprises 14 residues. The CDR3 loop is CASNKVGEHYEQYF. The CDR3 DNA follows: TGTGCCAGCAATAAAGTGGGGGAGCACTACGAGCAGTACTTC.

This chain uses TRBV6-6 with TRBJ2-7; D not certain. The CDR3 is made up of 16 amino acids. V shed 0 bases and J shed 1 base, with 13 bases lying between them. Germline V gene data show CDR1 as MNHNY and CDR2 as SVGAGI (reference sequence). CDR3 residues: CASSYSGSKISYEQYF. CDR3 in DNA: TGTGCCAGCAGTTACTCCGGCTCCAAAATATCCTACGAGCAGTACTTC.

The V and J genes are TRBV5-1 and TRBJ2-1, with D possibly being TRBD1 (5 bases). CDR3 size: 17 residues. Between the trimmed V and J ends, which lost 4 bases and 0 bases, there was a span of 17 bases. Germline lookup yields CDR1 SGHRS and CDR2 YFSETQ. The CDR3 reads CASSPIAGRSSYNEQFF. CDR3 in DNA: TGCGCCAGCAGCCCCATAGCAGGGCGGAGCTCCTACAATGAGCAGTTCTTC.

The rearrangement uses TRBV2 and TRBJ2-6; 10 nucleotides agree with TRBD1. Germline V gene data show CDR1 as SNHLY and CDR2 as FYNNEI. The CDR3 sequence is 16 residues long. After removal of 8 bases from V and 2 bases from J, the junction contained 6 bases not matched to a gene. The CDR3 bases are TGTGCCAGCCGGGACAGGGGTCCCACTGGGGCCAACGTCCTGACTTTC. This translates into CASRDRGPTGANVLTF. The full variable domain, completed using reference TRBV2 and TRBJ2-6, is EPEVTQTPSHQVTQMGQEVILRCVPISNHLYFYWYRQILGQKVEFLVSFYNNEISEKSEIFDDQFSVERPDGSNFTLKIRSTKLEDSAMYFCASRDRGPTGANVLTFGAGSRLTVL.

The V gene is TRBV11-2, the J gene TRBJ1-2; D may be TRBD1 (5 bases). Germline loops: CDR1 SGHAT, CDR2 FQNNGV. The CDR3 loop spans 16 amino acids. Trimming took 5 bases from V and 4 from J, leaving 20 bases between them. The CDR3 nucleotides are TGTGCCAGCAGCACCTTAGCGGGGGTGATGAGCTATGGCTACACCTTC. Protein: CASSTLAGVMSYGYTF.